Each of the 12 T cell receptor beta chains below was sequenced from the same sample in a study of blood T cell dynamics during melanoma immunotherapy. Sequencing used immunoSEQ multiplex PCR; TCRdb keeps in-frame clones, though not all of them. This table has roughly 9,000 clones, less than 90% appearing once. The time point is: week 3, after first cycle of checkpoint inhibitor. The source was blood, collected from a patient treated with checkpoint blockade. These receptor sequences come from a human donor with melanoma.

The rearrangement links TRBV18 to TRBJ1-6; maybe TRBD1 (5 bases). The CDR3 has 13 residues. Looked up from germline, CDR1 is KGHSH and CDR2 is LQKENI. V lost 4 bases, J lost 8 bases, and 9 bases lay in between. The CDR3 DNA follows: TGTGCCAGCTCACGAATCAGGGATTCACCCCTCCACTTT. This translates into CASSRIRDSPLHF. Full variable domain (missing parts from reference TRBV18 and TRBJ1-6): NAGVMQNPRHLVRRRGQEARLRCSPMKGHSHVYWYRQLPEEGLKFMVYLQKENIIDESGMPKERFSAEFPKEGPSILRIQQVVRGDSAAYFCASSRIRDSPLHFGNGTRLTVT.

This chain connects TRBV25-1 to TRBJ2-7; 8 bases are a match to TRBD2. Trimming took 6 bases from V and 4 from J; bases not matched to a gene: 11. Germline CDR1 and CDR2: MGHDK and SYGVNS. The CDR3 contains 15 residues. The CDR3 DNA is TGTGCCAGCAGCACCGGGGTCGGGGGGGCTTACGAGCAGTACTTC. Its protein product is CASSTGVGGAYEQYF.

This clone was seen only once. The chain combines TRBV7-8 with TRBJ2-3; D possibly corresponds to TRBD1 (6 bases). CDR1 and CDR2 (germline): SGHVS, FQNEAQ. The V gene lost 5 bases and the J gene lost 2 bases, with 17 bases spanning the gap. The CDR3 sequence is 16 residues long. The CDR3 sequence: CASSRTGTLLTDTQYF. The CDR3 DNA reads TGTGCCAGCAGCCGGACCGGGACATTACTCACAGATACGCAGTATTTT. The full variable domain, in which reference TRBV7-8 and TRBJ2-3 provide the parts outside the CDR3, is GAGVSQSPRYKVAKRGQDVALRCDPISGHVSLFWYQQALGQGPEFLTYFQNEAQLDKSGLPSDRFFAERPEGSVSTLKIQRTQQEDSAVYLCASSRTGTLLTDTQYFGPGTRLTVL.

This clone has just a few counts. This sequence joins TRBV2 and TRBJ1-2; 8 positions match TRBD1. Per the germline V gene, CDR1 is SNHLY and CDR2 is FYNNEI. This CDR3 contains 14 residues. V lost 6 bases to trimming and J lost 5 bases; unmatched junction nucleotides: 8. In nucleotides, the CDR3 is TGTGCCAGCAGAGAACCGGACAGGGAATATGGCTACACCTTC. Protein: CASREPDREYGYTF.

The V call is TRBV11-1, the J call TRBJ2-5, with D perhaps matching TRBD2 (6 bases). The CDR3 runs 14 residues. V lost 1 base to trimming and J lost 2 bases, with 8 bases between them. The V gene's germline CDR1 is SGHAT and CDR2 FQDESV (reference sequence). CDR3 loop: CASSLGRVQETQYF. The CDR3 nucleotides read TGTGCCAGCAGCTTAGGGAGGGTTCAAGAGACCCAGTACTTC.

V is TRBV7-8 and J is TRBJ2-5; D gene unclear. The CDR3 runs to 13 residues. Germline V gene data show CDR1 as SGHVS and CDR2 as FQNEAQ. Trimming shortened V by 3 bases and J by 1 base, and 6 bases separated the two germline ends. The CDR3 spells CASSLPRQETQYF. The CDR3 DNA reads TGTGCCAGCAGCTTGCCACGCCAAGAGACCCAGTACTTC.

This rearrangement joins TRBV7-2 to TRBJ2-6; TRBD1 is a possible D gene (5 bases). V was shortened by 1 base and J by 2 bases, with 15 bases between the two germline ends. The germline gives CDR1 SGHTA, CDR2 FQGNSA. The CDR3 is 18 amino acids. This CDR3 reads CASSLDPVGQTGANVLTF. CDR3 DNA sequence: TGTGCCAGCAGCTTAGATCCCGTGGGGCAGACTGGGGCCAACGTCCTGACTTTC.

V usage is TRBV6-5 and J usage is TRBJ2-2; the D gene is possibly TRBD1 (7 bases). V was shortened by 2 bases and J by 8 bases, with 15 bases between the two germline ends. Germline loops: CDR1 MNHEY, CDR2 SVGAGI. The CDR3 contains 15 residues. CDR3 coding DNA: TGTGCCAGCAGTTACGCGGGACAGTCTATAGGGGAGCTGTTTTTT. As protein: CASSYAGQSIGELFF.

V gene TRBV11-2 combines with J gene TRBJ2-7; 7 bases are shared with TRBD1. CDR3 length: 15 residues. The junction had 8 bases not matched to a gene; V was cut back by 4 bases and J by 2 bases. Per germline, CDR1 SGHAT and CDR2 FQNNGV. The CDR3 is CASSSSSTGAYEQYF. In DNA form, the CDR3 reads TGTGCCAGCAGCTCGTCCAGCACAGGGGCCTACGAGCAGTACTTC.

The chain employs TRBV19 and TRBJ2-2, with D possibly being TRBD1 (6 bases). This CDR3 is built from 12 residues. Trimming removed 8 bases from V and 6 bases from J, with 10 bases in between. Germline lookup yields CDR1 LNHDA and CDR2 SQIVND (reference sequence). The CDR3 spells CASGRGSGELFF. The CDR3 DNA is TGTGCCAGTGGAAGGGGGTCCGGGGAGCTGTTTTTT.

This chain joins TRBV29-1 and TRBJ2-7, with 7 nucleotides matching TRBD1. The trim removed 5 bases at V and 2 bases at J, leaving 3 bases unmatched. CDR1 and CDR2 (germline): SQVTM, ANQGSEA. The CDR3 is 12 residues long. This CDR3 reads CSVWDRPYEQYF. The CDR3 DNA reads TGCAGCGTTTGGGACAGACCCTACGAGCAGTACTTC.

The chain carries TRBV5-4 and TRBJ2-7; D call uncertain. Germline V lookup: CDR1 SGHNT, CDR2 YYREEE (reference sequence). V was pared by 4 bases and J by 1 base, with 12 bases between. The CDR3 loop spans 14 amino acids. CDR3 DNA: TGTGCCAGCAGCCGAGACTGGGGTTCCTACGAGCAGTACTTC. It encodes CASSRDWGSYEQYF.